These T cell receptor beta chains were read from a single sample in a study of shared clonotypes between healthy human individuals. TCRdb keeps only in-frame clones here, not all; method: immunoSEQ multiplex PCR. The repertoire consists of about 2.2 million clones, with about 94% occurring once and the leading ten covering under 2%. The sample was naive CD8+ T cells from PBMCs. The receptor set was obtained from a man aged 18-30 years in good health. Some clones in this sample may be carry-over from other donors' samples. Both conserved end residues are part of each CDR3. Fields, in order: V gene, J gene, clone size, D gene, CDR3 DNA, CDR3 protein. D genes are given only for firm matches. Clone size is stated in some rows and not others, as once, few, many or a class when expanded.

>TRBV5-6|TRBJ1-3|NA|TRBD1
TGTGCCAGCAGCTTGGCCCCGGACAGGGAAGGTGGAAACACCATATATTTT
CASSLAPDREGGNTIYF
>TRBV6-1|TRBJ2-2|NA|NA
TGTGCCAGCAGTGAAGCTTTGAGGGGTCTTAACACCGGGGAGCTGTTTTTT
CASSEALRGLNTGELFF
>TRBV6-5|TRBJ2-7|NA|NA
TGTGCCAGCAGTTACTCCCAGACCCCCTACTACGAGCAGTACTTC
CASSYSQTPYYEQYF
>TRBV29-1|TRBJ2-7|NA|NA
TGCAGCGCCCTGGGGCAGGGCACGGTCGAGCAGTACTTC
CSALGQGTVEQYF
>TRBV7-9|TRBJ2-7|NA|TRBD2
TGTGCCAGCAAAACCCCGGGACTAGCGATGGACGAGCAGTACTTC
CASKTPGLAMDEQYF
>TRBV7-9|TRBJ2-3|NA|NA
TGTGCCAGTCTTCGCGCGAGCGCAGATACGCAGTATTTT
CASLRASADTQYF
>TRBV4-1|TRBJ2-1|NA|TRBD2
TGCGCCAGCAGCCAAGACCGGACTAGCGGGAGTTGGAATGAGCAGTTCTTC
CASSQDRTSGSWNEQFF
>TRBV7-2|TRBJ2-1|NA|NA
TGTGCCAGCAGCTTAGACAGGGTTTACAATGAGCAGTTCTTC
CASSLDRVYNEQFF
>TRBV11-2|TRBJ2-5|NA|NA
TGTGCCAGCAGCTTAGTACGGCTAGCAGAACAAGAGACCCAGTACTTC
CASSLVRLAEQETQYF
>TRBV2|TRBJ2-7|NA|TRBD2
TGTGCCAGCAGCGCTACTAGCGGGTATCACTCCTACGAGCAGTACTTC
CASSATSGYHSYEQYF
>TRBV11-2|TRBJ2-7|once|TRBD2
TGTGCCAGCAGCTTAGGGACTAGCGAGCAGTACTTC
CASSLGTSEQYF
>TRBV27|TRBJ1-1|NA|NA
TGTGCCAGCAGTTTATGGGTAGGAGGGGACACTGAAGCTTTCTTT
CASSLWVGGDTEAFF
>TRBV27|TRBJ2-7|NA|NA
TGTGCCAGCAGTTCCGGGCTCTCCTACGAGCAGTACTTC
CASSSGLSYEQYF
>TRBV30|TRBJ2-3|NA|NA
TGTGCCTGGCAGTGGGCGGGGGCAATAGATACGCAGTATTTT
CAWQWAGAIDTQYF
>TRBV4-2|TRBJ2-7|NA|TRBD1
TGTGCCAGCAGCCAATTATGGGACAGGGGTACCTACGAGCAGTACTTC
CASSQLWDRGTYEQYF
>TRBV16|TRBJ1-4|NA|NA
TGTGCCAGCAGCCACTCCACGGACACCCTAGATAATGAAAAACTGTTTTTT
CASSHSTDTLDNEKLFF